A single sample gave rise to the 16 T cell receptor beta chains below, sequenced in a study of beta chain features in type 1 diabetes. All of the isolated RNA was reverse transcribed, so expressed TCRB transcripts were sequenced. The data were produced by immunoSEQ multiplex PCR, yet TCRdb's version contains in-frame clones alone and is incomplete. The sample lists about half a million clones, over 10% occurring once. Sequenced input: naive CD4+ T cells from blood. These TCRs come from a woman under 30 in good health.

The CDR3 DNA follows: TGCAGCGTTGATAAGGGAATAGCGGGAGGGCCCGGGGAGCAGTTCTTC. It specifies CSVDKGIAGGPGEQFF. V is TRBV29-1 and J is TRBJ2-1; 11 nucleotides align to TRBD2. The V and J ends lost 3 bases and 10 bases, in that order; junction bases with no gene match: 14. The CDR3 contains 16 residues. Germline CDR1 is SQVTM and CDR2 is ANQGSEA.

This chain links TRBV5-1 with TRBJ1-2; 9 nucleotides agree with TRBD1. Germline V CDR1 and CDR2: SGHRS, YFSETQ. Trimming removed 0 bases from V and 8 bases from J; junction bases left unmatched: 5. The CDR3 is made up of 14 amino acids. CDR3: CASSLAWTGEGYTF. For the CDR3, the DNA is TGCGCCAGCAGCTTGGCCTGGACAGGGGAGGGCTACACCTTC.

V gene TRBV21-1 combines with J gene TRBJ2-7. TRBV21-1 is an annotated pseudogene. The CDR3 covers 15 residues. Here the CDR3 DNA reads TGTGCCAGCAGCAAAAAGGAACCCAGCTCCTACGAGCAGTACGTC. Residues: CASSKKEPSSYEQYV.

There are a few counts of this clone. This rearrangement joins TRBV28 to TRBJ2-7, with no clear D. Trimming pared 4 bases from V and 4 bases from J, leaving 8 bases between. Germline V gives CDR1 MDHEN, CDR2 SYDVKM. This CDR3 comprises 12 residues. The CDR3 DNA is TGTGCCAGCAGTTCAGCTTTTTACGAGCAGTACGTC. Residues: CASSSAFYEQYV.

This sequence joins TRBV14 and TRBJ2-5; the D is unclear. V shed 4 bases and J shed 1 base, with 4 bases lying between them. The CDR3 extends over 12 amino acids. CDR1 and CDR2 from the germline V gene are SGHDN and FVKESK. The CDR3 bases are TGTGCCAGCAGCCGGATCCAAGAGACCCAGTACTTC. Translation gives CASSRIQETQYF.

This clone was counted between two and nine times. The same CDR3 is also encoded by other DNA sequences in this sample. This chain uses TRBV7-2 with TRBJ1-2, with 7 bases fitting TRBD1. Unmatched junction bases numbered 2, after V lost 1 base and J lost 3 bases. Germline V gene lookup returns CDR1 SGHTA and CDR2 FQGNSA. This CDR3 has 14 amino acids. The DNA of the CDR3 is TGTGCCAGCAGCTTAGTCAGGGGGGACTATGGCTACACCTTC. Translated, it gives CASSLVRGDYGYTF.

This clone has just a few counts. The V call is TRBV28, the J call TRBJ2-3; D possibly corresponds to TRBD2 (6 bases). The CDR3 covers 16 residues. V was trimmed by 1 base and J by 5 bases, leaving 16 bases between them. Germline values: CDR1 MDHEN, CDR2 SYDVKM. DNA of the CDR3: TGTGCCAGCAGTTTATTGGGCGGGACTTCGGGAGATACGCAGTATTTT. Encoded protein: CASSLLGGTSGDTQYF.

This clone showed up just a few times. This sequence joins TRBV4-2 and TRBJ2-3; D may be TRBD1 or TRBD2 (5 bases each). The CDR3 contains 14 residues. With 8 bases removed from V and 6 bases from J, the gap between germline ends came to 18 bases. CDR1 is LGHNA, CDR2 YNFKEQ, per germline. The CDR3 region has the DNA TGTGCCAGCGGAACGGGACCGTCCGGGGATACGCAGTATTTT. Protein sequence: CASGTGPSGDTQYF.

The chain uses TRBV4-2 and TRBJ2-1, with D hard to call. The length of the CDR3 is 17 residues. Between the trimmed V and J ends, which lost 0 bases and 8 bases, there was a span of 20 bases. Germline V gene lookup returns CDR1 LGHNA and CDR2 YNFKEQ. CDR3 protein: CASSQDPLQGPWDEQFF. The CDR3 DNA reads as TGTGCCAGCAGCCAAGATCCCTTACAAGGGCCTTGGGATGAGCAGTTCTTC.

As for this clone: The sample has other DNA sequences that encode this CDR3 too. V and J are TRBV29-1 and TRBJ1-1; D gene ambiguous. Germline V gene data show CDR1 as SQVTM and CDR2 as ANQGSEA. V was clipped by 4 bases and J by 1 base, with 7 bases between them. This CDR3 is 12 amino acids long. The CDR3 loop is CSVASGNTEAFF. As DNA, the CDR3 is TGCAGCGTTGCGTCAGGGAACACTGAAGCTTTCTTT.

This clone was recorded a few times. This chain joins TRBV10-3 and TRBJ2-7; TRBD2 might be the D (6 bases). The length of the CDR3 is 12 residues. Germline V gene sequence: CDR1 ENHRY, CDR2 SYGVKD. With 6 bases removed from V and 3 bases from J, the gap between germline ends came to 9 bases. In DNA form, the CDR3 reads TGTGCCATCAGCCCCGGGGGCTACGAGCAGTACTTC. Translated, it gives CAISPGGYEQYF.

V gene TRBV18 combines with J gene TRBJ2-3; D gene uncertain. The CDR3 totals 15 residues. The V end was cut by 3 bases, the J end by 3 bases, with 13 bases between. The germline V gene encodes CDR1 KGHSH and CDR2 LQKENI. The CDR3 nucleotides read TGTGCCAGCTCACCCCAAAATGGACGGACAGATACGCAGTATTTT. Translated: CASSPQNGRTDTQYF.

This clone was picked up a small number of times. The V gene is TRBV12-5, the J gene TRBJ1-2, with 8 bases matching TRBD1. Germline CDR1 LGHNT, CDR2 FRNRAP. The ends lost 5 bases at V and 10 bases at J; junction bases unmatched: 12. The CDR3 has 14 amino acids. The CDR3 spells CASGLGQGESSYTF. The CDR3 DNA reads TGTGCTAGTGGTCTTGGACAGGGCGAAAGCTCCTACACCTTC.

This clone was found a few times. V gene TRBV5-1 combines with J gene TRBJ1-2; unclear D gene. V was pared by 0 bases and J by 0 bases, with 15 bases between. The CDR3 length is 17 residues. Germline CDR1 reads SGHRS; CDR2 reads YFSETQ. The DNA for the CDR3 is TGCGCCAGCAGCTTGGGACAATCCTTGGGGACTAACTATGGCTACACCTTC. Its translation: CASSLGQSLGTNYGYTF. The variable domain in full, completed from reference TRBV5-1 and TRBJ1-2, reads KAGVTQTPRYLIKTRGQQVTLSCSPISGHRSVSWYQQTPGQGLQFLFEYFSETQRNKGNFPGRFSGRQFSNSRSEMNVSTLELGDSALYLCASSLGQSLGTNYGYTFGSGTRLTVV.

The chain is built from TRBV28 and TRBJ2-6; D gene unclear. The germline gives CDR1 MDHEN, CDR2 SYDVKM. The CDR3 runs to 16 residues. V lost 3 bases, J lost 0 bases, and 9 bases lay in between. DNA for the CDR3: TGTGCCAGCAGTTTCAGACGGAGCTCTGGGGCCAACGTCCTGACTTTC. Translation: CASSFRRSSGANVLTF.

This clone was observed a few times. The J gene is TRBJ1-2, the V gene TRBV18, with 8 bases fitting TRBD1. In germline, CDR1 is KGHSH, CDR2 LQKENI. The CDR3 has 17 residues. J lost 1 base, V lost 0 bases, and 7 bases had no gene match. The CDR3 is CASSPPVRQGINYGYTF. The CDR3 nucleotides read TGTGCCAGCTCACCACCGGTGAGACAGGGGATTAACTATGGCTACACCTTC.